This passage covers 27 T cell receptor beta chains from one sample sequenced in a study of hypomethylating agent response in myelodysplastic syndrome. Generated by immunoSEQ multiplex PCR, the TCRdb table keeps only in-frame clones and is missing some. The sample includes 1,800 or so clones, approximately 86% of them seen just once. The starting material was bone marrow, obtained before or after starting hypomethylating agent treatment for myelodysplastic syndrome (not recorded which). The receptors shown here come from a human donor with myelodysplastic syndrome.

The rearrangement uses TRBV5-4 and TRBJ2-1, with 10 bases aligning to TRBD2. Trimming at V came to 3 bases and at J to 0 bases, leaving 9 bases not matched to a gene. The CDR3 sequence is 18 residues long. Germline loops: CDR1 SGHNT, CDR2 YYREEE (reference sequence). The CDR3 nucleotides are TGTGCCAGCAGCTCGCCTAGCGGGGGTTATAGCTCCTACAATGAGCAGTTCTTC. Its translation is CASSSPSGGYSSYNEQFF. Together with reference TRBV5-4 and TRBJ2-1, the CDR3 gives the full variable domain: ETGVTQSPTHLIKTRGQQVTLRCSSQSGHNTVSWYQQALGQGPQFIFQYYREEENGRGNFPPRFSGLQFPNYSSELNVNALELDDSALYLCASSSPSGGYSSYNEQFFGPGTRLTVL.

This chain links TRBV28 with TRBJ2-7, with D possibly called TRBD1 or TRBD2 (5 bases each). The germline V and J ends were trimmed by 7 bases and 8 bases, with 12 bases remaining between them. CDR3 length: 11 residues. CDR1 and CDR2 (germline): MDHEN, SYDVKM. CDR3 residues: CASTSPGQQYF. The CDR3 DNA reads as TGTGCCAGCACTTCCCCGGGACAGCAGTACTTC.

The rearrangement links TRBV7-9 to TRBJ2-7, with 8 bases fitting TRBD2. Germline CDR1 SEHNR, CDR2 FQNEAQ (reference sequence). This CDR3 contains 13 residues. Trimming at V came to 3 bases and at J to 2 bases, leaving 0 bases not matched to a gene. DNA for the CDR3: TGTGCCAGCAGCTTGGGACTAGCCTACGAGCAGTACTTC. It is translated as CASSLGLAYEQYF.

The chain uses TRBV10-1 and TRBJ2-2; 7 bases agree with TRBD1. This CDR3 spans 16 amino acids. With V trimmed by 4 bases and J by 2 bases, 7 bases remained unmatched. Germline V CDR1 and CDR2: WNHNN, SYGVQD (reference sequence). Here the CDR3 DNA reads TGCGCCAGCAGTGGGGCCGGGACAGCTAACACCGGGGAGCTGTTTTTT. It specifies CASSGAGTANTGELFF.

This clone has only one observation. The chain couples TRBV2 to TRBJ1-2, with D uncertain. V was cut by 2 bases and J by 5 bases, with 6 bases left in between. Germline CDR1 is SNHLY and CDR2 is FYNNEI. The CDR3 length is 12 residues. CDR3: CASSERRYGYTF. CDR3 DNA sequence: TGTGCCAGCAGTGAACGGCGGTATGGCTACACCTTC.

The gene calls are TRBV10-2 and TRBJ2-3, with a weak D call TRBD2 (5 bases). Per germline, CDR1 WSHSY and CDR2 SAAADI. Trimming cost V 7 bases and J 3 bases, with 11 bases left between them. This CDR3 is built from 13 residues. This CDR3 reads CASTDERTDTQYF. CDR3 bases: TGCGCCAGCACCGACGAGCGGACAGATACGCAGTATTTT.

The genes are TRBV6-1 and TRBJ1-5, with 12 bases lining up with TRBD1. Germline V CDR1 and CDR2: MNHNS, SASEGT. This CDR3 spans 16 amino acids. Trimming at V came to 3 bases and at J to 5 bases, leaving 5 bases not matched to a gene. The CDR3 region has the DNA TGTGCCAGCAGTGATGGGGGACAGGGGGCGTATCAGCCCCAGCATTTT. Protein sequence: CASSDGGQGAYQPQHF.

This chain uses TRBV5-6 with TRBJ1-3; possible D gene TRBD1, 6 bases. The CDR3 covers 15 residues. The germline V and J ends were trimmed by 1 base and 0 bases, with 8 bases remaining between them. The germline V gene encodes CDR1 SGHDT and CDR2 YYEEEE. The CDR3 loop reads CASSLWGRSGNTIYF. The CDR3 nucleotides are TGTGCCAGCAGCTTGTGGGGGCGCTCTGGAAACACCATATATTTT.

The rearrangement joins TRBV19 to TRBJ2-1, with 9 bases identical to TRBD1. J lost 4 bases, V lost 5 bases, and 6 bases had no gene match. There are 15 residues in the CDR3. The germline V gene encodes CDR1 LNHDA and CDR2 SQIVND (reference sequence). CDR3 sequence reads: CASSLDRGSYNEQFF. CDR3 in DNA: TGTGCCAGTAGTTTGGACAGGGGCTCATACAATGAGCAGTTCTTC. The variable domain in full, with the rest retrieved from reference TRBV19 and TRBJ2-1, is DGGITQSPKYLFRKEGQNVTLSCEQNLNHDAMYWYRQDPGQGLRLIYYSQIVNDFQKGDIAEGYSVSREKKESFPLTVTSAQKNPTAFYLCASSLDRGSYNEQFFGPGTRLTVL.

This chain joins TRBV5-8 and TRBJ1-2, with a possible D match to TRBD1 (5 bases). Germline V gives CDR1 SGHTS, CDR2 YDEGEE. The CDR3 has 16 amino acids. V was trimmed by 1 base and J by 5 bases, leaving 18 bases between them. CDR3 sequence (DNA): TGTGCCAGCAGCTTGAATCAGGGCGCGACATATTATGGCTACACCTTC. Translating it yields CASSLNQGATYYGYTF. Based on the CDR3 plus reference TRBV5-8 and TRBJ1-2, the full variable domain is EAGVTQSPTHLIKTRGQQATLRCSPISGHTSVYWYQQALGLGLQFLLWYDEGEERNRGNFPPRFSGRQFPNYSSELNVNALELEDSALYLCASSLNQGATYYGYTFGSGTRLTVV.

The chain has TRBV7-9 and TRBJ2-2, with TRBD1 matching over 8 bases. V shed 5 bases, J shed 4 bases, and the junction held 12 bases outside the gene matches. CDR3 size: 17 residues. Germline CDR1 and CDR2: SEHNR and FQNEAQ (reference sequence). In DNA form, the CDR3 reads TGTGCCAGCAGCCCTTCTTCCGGGACAGGTTTCACCGGGGAGCTGTTTTTT. It yields the protein CASSPSSGTGFTGELFF.

The table lists this clone with a few counts. This chain uses TRBV29-1 with TRBJ1-1, with 7 bases identical to TRBD1. The V gene end was trimmed by 3 bases and the J gene end by 5 bases; junction bases not matched to a gene: 12. The germline V gene has CDR1 SQVTM and CDR2 ANQGSEA. The CDR3 contains 15 residues. CDR3 residues: CSVDRAQGRGTEAFF. CDR3 DNA sequence: TGCAGCGTTGACCGTGCCCAGGGCAGGGGGACTGAAGCTTTCTTT.

This chain links TRBV19 with TRBJ1-5; possibly TRBD1 for D (6 bases). The CDR3 covers 16 residues. Germline-derived CDR1 and CDR2 are LNHDA and SQIVND (reference sequence). The germline V and J ends were trimmed by 3 bases and 4 bases, with 16 bases remaining between them. CDR3 DNA sequence: TGTGCCAGTAGTATGACAGGAGGGCTGACTAATCAGCCCCAGCATTTT. Protein: CASSMTGGLTNQPQHF.

In this sample, this clone turned up a few times. The chain links TRBV6-5 to TRBJ2-1, with TRBD1 as a possible D gene (7 bases). V lost 4 bases, J lost 7 bases, and 20 bases lay in between. Germline values: CDR1 MNHEY, CDR2 SVGAGI. This CDR3 is built from 16 residues. CDR3 coding DNA: TGTGCCAGCAGTTTGTCCACGGAGGGGGCGGGAAATGAGCAGTTCTTC. Residues: CASSLSTEGAGNEQFF.

The J gene is TRBJ2-7, the V gene TRBV21-1; TRBD1, the table's D call, was not compared with the DNA. TRBV21-1 is labeled a pseudogene. This CDR3 has 17 residues. This CDR3 is CASSKGSGQGLRYEQYF. The CDR3 DNA reads TGTGCCAGCAGCAAAGGTTCGGGACAGGGCTTAAGGTACGAGCAGTACTTC.

V and J are TRBV6-4 and TRBJ2-1; 11 nucleotides match TRBD2. The CDR3 is 15 amino acids. Germline CDR1 MRHNA, CDR2 SNTAGT. The V gene end was trimmed by 0 bases and the J gene end by 6 bases; junction bases not matched to a gene: 1. The CDR3 reads CASSDSSGGANEQFF. In DNA form, the CDR3 reads TGTGCCAGCAGTGACTCTAGCGGGGGGGCCAATGAGCAGTTCTTC.

In DNA form, the CDR3 reads TGTGCCAGCAGCTTGGGGTCATCCTACGAGCAGTACTTC. Encoded protein: CASSLGSSYEQYF. J is TRBJ2-7 and V is TRBV5-6, with D uncertain. Looked up from germline, CDR1 is SGHDT and CDR2 is YYEEEE. CDR3 size: 13 residues. The V end lost 0 bases, the J end lost 1 base, and 5 bases lay between the germline ends.

The V gene is TRBV7-8, the J gene TRBJ2-5; a weak D match, TRBD2 (5 bases). The length of the CDR3 is 14 residues. Germline-derived CDR1 and CDR2 are SGHVS and FQNEAQ. The V gene lost 0 bases and the J gene lost 2 bases, with 7 bases spanning the gap. CDR3 amino acids: CASSLAGVQETQYF. The CDR3 DNA reads as TGTGCCAGCAGCTTAGCGGGAGTACAAGAGACCCAGTACTTC. The full variable domain, completed using reference TRBV7-8 and TRBJ2-5, is GAGVSQSPRYKVAKRGQDVALRCDPISGHVSLFWYQQALGQGPEFLTYFQNEAQLDKSGLPSDRFFAERPEGSVSTLKIQRTQQEDSAVYLCASSLAGVQETQYFGPGTRLLVL.

The chain couples TRBV6-6 to TRBJ1-6; weak D call: TRBD1 (6 bases). With 2 bases removed from V and 7 bases from J, the gap between germline ends came to 12 bases. Germline V CDR1 and CDR2: MNHNY, SVGAGI (reference sequence). This CDR3 spans 15 amino acids. The CDR3 DNA sequence: TGTGCCAGCAGTTACCTGGACAGTCCGAATTCACCCCTCCACTTT. Translating it yields CASSYLDSPNSPLHF.

The chain uses TRBV4-1 and TRBJ1-2; the D is unclear. The V and J ends lost 5 bases and 4 bases respectively, with 20 bases between them. This CDR3 has 16 residues. Germline-derived CDR1 and CDR2 are MGHRA and YSYEKL. CDR3 amino acids: CASSRLENRKTYGYTF. The CDR3 nucleotides are TGCGCCAGCAGCAGATTAGAGAACCGAAAGACCTATGGCTACACCTTC.

This chain uses TRBV15 with TRBJ1-2; weak D call: TRBD1 (6 bases). From germline, CDR1 is LNHNV and CDR2 YYDKDF (reference sequence). This CDR3 is 12 amino acids long. Trimming took 4 bases from V and 7 from J, leaving 10 bases between them. Written as DNA, the CDR3 is TGTGCCACCAGCAAGGGGGGACTTGGCTACACCTTC. Protein product: CATSKGGLGYTF.

This chain links TRBV11-3 with TRBJ1-1; D gene unclear. The CDR3 spans 13 residues. Germline assignment: CDR1 SGHNT and CDR2 YENEEA. Between the trimmed V and J ends, which lost 5 bases and 0 bases, there was a span of 7 bases. Written as DNA, the CDR3 is TGTGCCAGCAGCCCGGGCTTGAACACTGAAGCTTTCTTT. Its protein product is CASSPGLNTEAFF.

This clone showed up just a few times. This chain joins TRBV6-1 and TRBJ1-2; 8 bases line up with TRBD1. The CDR3 spans 13 residues. With 4 bases clipped from V and 8 bases from J, the junction kept 6 bases outside the gene matches. The germline V gene has CDR1 MNHNS and CDR2 SASEGT. The CDR3 DNA follows: TGTGCCAGCAGTGCGGACAGGGAGAAGGGCTACACCTTC. Encoded protein: CASSADREKGYTF.

The V gene is TRBV7-8, the J gene TRBJ2-6; TRBD1 aligns across 7 bases. Germline V CDR1 and CDR2: SGHVS, FQNEAQ. The V gene end was trimmed by 4 bases and the J gene end by 0 bases; junction bases not matched to a gene: 6. The CDR3 runs 17 residues. CDR3 sequence: CASSSGQALSGANVLTF. The CDR3, as DNA: TGTGCCAGCAGCTCAGGACAGGCCCTCTCTGGGGCCAACGTCCTGACTTTC. The whole variable domain, filled in from reference TRBV7-8 and TRBJ2-6, reads GAGVSQSPRYKVAKRGQDVALRCDPISGHVSLFWYQQALGQGPEFLTYFQNEAQLDKSGLPSDRFFAERPEGSVSTLKIQRTQQEDSAVYLCASSSGQALSGANVLTFGAGSRLTVL.

The V gene is TRBV2, the J gene TRBJ1-1, with D hard to call. Deletions cut 7 bases from V and 3 bases from J, with 12 bases between. The germline gives CDR1 SNHLY, CDR2 FYNNEI. CDR3 length: 13 residues. CDR3 region: CASMSRRDTEAFF. The CDR3 DNA reads TGTGCCAGCATGTCCCGTCGGGACACTGAAGCTTTCTTT.

The J gene is TRBJ2-5, the V gene TRBV30; 7 bases are shared with TRBD2. The DNA end favors TRBJ2-7, so the J call may be wrong. The germline V gene encodes CDR1 GTSNPN and CDR2 SVGIG (reference sequence). CDR3 length equals 15 residues. CDR3 region: CAWTPGRGISYEQYF. CDR3 nucleotide sequence: TGTGCCTGGACCCCAGGGCGGGGGATCTCCTACGAGCAGTACTTC.

The chain uses TRBV5-5 and TRBJ2-7; 11 bases agree with TRBD2. The CDR3 contains 17 residues. Germline V gene sequence: CDR1 SGHKS, CDR2 YYEKEE (reference sequence). The ends lost 1 base at V and 6 bases at J; junction bases unmatched: 12. Here the CDR3 reads CASSLLVRSGGAFEQYF. The DNA of the CDR3 is TGTGCCAGCAGCTTGCTGGTACGTAGCGGGGGGGCGTTCGAGCAGTACTTC.